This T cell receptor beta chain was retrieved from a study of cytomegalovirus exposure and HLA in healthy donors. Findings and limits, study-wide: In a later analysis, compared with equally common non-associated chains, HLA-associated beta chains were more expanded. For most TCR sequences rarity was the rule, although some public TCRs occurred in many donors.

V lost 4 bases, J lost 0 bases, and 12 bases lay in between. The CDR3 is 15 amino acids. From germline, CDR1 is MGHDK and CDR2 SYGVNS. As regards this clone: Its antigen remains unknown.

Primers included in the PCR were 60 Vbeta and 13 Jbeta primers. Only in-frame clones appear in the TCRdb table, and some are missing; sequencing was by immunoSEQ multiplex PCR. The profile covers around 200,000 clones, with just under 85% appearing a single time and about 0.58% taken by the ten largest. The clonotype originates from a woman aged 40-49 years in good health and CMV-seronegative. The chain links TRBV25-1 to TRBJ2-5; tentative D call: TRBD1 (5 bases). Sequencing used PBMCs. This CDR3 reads CASSGVTAYQETQYF. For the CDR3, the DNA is TGTGCCAGCAGTGGCGTGACAGCTTACCAAGAGACCCAGTACTTC.